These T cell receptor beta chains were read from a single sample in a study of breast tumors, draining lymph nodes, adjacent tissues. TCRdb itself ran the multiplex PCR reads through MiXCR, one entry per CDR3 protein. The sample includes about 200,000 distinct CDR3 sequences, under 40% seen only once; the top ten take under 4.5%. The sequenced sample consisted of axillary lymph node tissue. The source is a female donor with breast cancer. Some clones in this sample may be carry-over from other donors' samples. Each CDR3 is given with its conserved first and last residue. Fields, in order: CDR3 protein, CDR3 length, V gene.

CDR3 protein: CASTPGPVYGYTF; CDR3 length: 13; V gene: TRBV7-8
CDR3 protein: CASSQDAQGAQSGELFF; CDR3 length: 17; V gene: TRBV4-1
CDR3 protein: CSAAPFVGGTGELFF; CDR3 length: 15; V gene: TRBV20-1
CDR3 protein: CAIRTGPSSYEQYF; CDR3 length: 14; V gene: TRBV10-3
CDR3 protein: CASSTPQGASGNTIYF; CDR3 length: 16; V gene: TRBV5-4
CDR3 protein: CASSVVTGAGEQFF; CDR3 length: 14; V gene: TRBV9
CDR3 protein: CASSNRGGGYTF; CDR3 length: 12; V gene: TRBV4-3
CDR3 protein: CASSPTPGWPNYGYTF; CDR3 length: 16; V gene: TRBV27
CDR3 protein: CAWRGGLATDTQYF; CDR3 length: 14; V gene: TRBV30
CDR3 protein: CASSLAGAAGEETQYF; CDR3 length: 16; V gene: TRBV7-9
CDR3 protein: CASQNRDGTPLHF; CDR3 length: 13; V gene: TRBV6-5
CDR3 protein: CASSLERNNEQFF; CDR3 length: 13; V gene: TRBV11-3
CDR3 protein: CASSRDSGRLGQPQYF; CDR3 length: 16; V gene: TRBV5-5
CDR3 protein: CASSEGKRSGKLFF; CDR3 length: 14; V gene: TRBV2
CDR3 protein: CASSLQGASGNTIYF; CDR3 length: 15; V gene: TRBV5-4
CDR3 protein: CASSYYQGKNTEAFF; CDR3 length: 15; V gene: TRBV7-9
CDR3 protein: CASREHRLAGVGETQYF; CDR3 length: 17; V gene: TRBV6-1
CDR3 protein: CASSPGQGASREQFF; CDR3 length: 15; V gene: TRBV7-9
CDR3 protein: CASSLGQSDSPLHF; CDR3 length: 14; V gene: TRBV7-9
CDR3 protein: CASSLSRATKTQVPQYF; CDR3 length: 17; V gene: TRBV7-2
CDR3 protein: CASSIGQGIANEQFF; CDR3 length: 15; V gene: TRBV18
CDR3 protein: CASSLAADYEQYF; CDR3 length: 13; V gene: TRBV7-9
CDR3 protein: CASSLTGRTGELFF; CDR3 length: 14; V gene: TRBV7-3
CDR3 protein: CASSDGTGRQEQFF; CDR3 length: 14; V gene: TRBV6-4
CDR3 protein: CASSESGGRAGEQYF; CDR3 length: 15; V gene: TRBV10-1
CDR3 protein: CASSVAVGGGITF; CDR3 length: 13; V gene: TRBV9
CDR3 protein: CATSREEGELKETQYF; CDR3 length: 16; V gene: TRBV15
CDR3 protein: CSATHPLKNTEAFF; CDR3 length: 14; V gene: TRBV20-1
CDR3 protein: CASDRGSYNEQFF; CDR3 length: 13; V gene: TRBV30
CDR3 protein: CASNRVRGTGELFF; CDR3 length: 14; V gene: TRBV6-1
CDR3 protein: CASSLSGVYEQFF; CDR3 length: 13; V gene: TRBV6-6
CDR3 protein: CASSQVTSRHVEPFF; CDR3 length: 15; V gene: TRBV14
CDR3 protein: CASSQDWLAGGSSTDTQYF; CDR3 length: 19; V gene: TRBV3-1
CDR3 protein: CSAMSSGGTDTQYF; CDR3 length: 14; V gene: TRBV20-1
CDR3 protein: CATDSNSNQPQHF; CDR3 length: 13; V gene: TRBV19
CDR3 protein: CASSLSGGGETQYF; CDR3 length: 14; V gene: TRBV28
CDR3 protein: CASSLVRLAGSNEQFF; CDR3 length: 16; V gene: TRBV5-4
CDR3 protein: CASSLGGTREAQYF; CDR3 length: 14; V gene: TRBV5-1
CDR3 protein: CASSSPTARGGYTF; CDR3 length: 14; V gene: TRBV7-2
CDR3 protein: CASSRPFVYGYTF; CDR3 length: 13; V gene: TRBV5-5
CDR3 protein: CASRERGLGLNEQFF; CDR3 length: 15; V gene: TRBV11-1
CDR3 protein: CASSANRGYEQYF; CDR3 length: 13; V gene: TRBV25-1
CDR3 protein: CASSLINEQFF; CDR3 length: 11; V gene: TRBV12-3/TRBV12-4
CDR3 protein: CASAGQGRKTQYF; CDR3 length: 13; V gene: TRBV12-3/TRBV12-4
CDR3 protein: CASSLSGGAGADTQYF; CDR3 length: 16; V gene: TRBV5-1
CDR3 protein: CASSFYSYEQYF; CDR3 length: 12; V gene: TRBV11-3
CDR3 protein: CAGAAGPNEKLFF; CDR3 length: 13; V gene: TRBV6-5
CDR3 protein: CAISEGDNNSPLHF; CDR3 length: 14; V gene: TRBV10-3
CDR3 protein: CASSTWENTEAFF; CDR3 length: 13; V gene: TRBV19
CDR3 protein: CASSDDGLAGANVLTF; CDR3 length: 16; V gene: TRBV5-1
CDR3 protein: CASSPQGSYSNQPQHF; CDR3 length: 16; V gene: TRBV6-2/TRBV6-3
CDR3 protein: CASRDLTFSGRRDHEQYF; CDR3 length: 18; V gene: TRBV7-9